This TCR beta chain was captured in a study of T cells in Graves' hyperthyroidism and ophthalmopathy. Study background: Once the initial diagnosis was made, peripheral blood was obtained before any treatment.

J gave up 5 bases and V 6 bases, and 11 bases lay outside the gene matches. Germline values: CDR1 SGHVS, CDR2 FNYEAQ. The length of the CDR3 is 16 residues. Study-level points and caveats: Before onset, by a median of 6.5 months, the model predicted ophthalmopathy.

Regions amplified from RNA transcripts were the TCR beta CDR3 regions. The TCR CDR3 first-round RT-PCR relied on the HTBI primer set. TCRdb reprocessed the multiplex PCR reads via MiXCR and lists one record per CDR3 protein. The top ten clones hold around 31% of a sample with over 700,000 distinct CDR3 sequences, approximately 36% of them seen once. As regards this clonotype: The target antigen is unknown.

V usage is TRBV7-6 and J usage is TRBJ1-3; 9 bases fit TRBD1. Sample: blood. The origin of this receptor is a woman in her 40s with Graves' hyperthyroidism. The DNA of the CDR3 is TGTGCCAGCAGTCGGCAACCGGGACAGGGTAGAAACACCATATATTTT. Translating it yields CASSRQPGQGRNTIYF.